This T cell receptor (beta chain) was identified during a study of blood T cell repertoires in COVID-19. Study in general: From the United States, Italy and Spain came samples of acute and convalescent COVID-19.

The protocol was immunoSEQ multiplex PCR, while the TCRdb copy is restricted to in-frame clones and leaves out a portion. Of tens of thousands of clones listed, about 88% are singletons. This CDR3 has 13 residues. V shed 6 bases and J 8 bases; nucleotides not matched to a gene: 6. The V gene's germline CDR1 is SEHNR and CDR2 FQNEAQ (reference sequence). The TCR originated in a woman in her 70s with active COVID-19. Sequencing was done on a sample of peripheral blood. The V and J genes are TRBV7-9 and TRBJ1-4, with TRBD1 identical over 7 bases. This CDR3 is CASRDPGQEKLFF. In DNA form, the CDR3 reads TGTGCCAGCAGGGACCCGGGACAGGAAAAACTGTTTTTT.